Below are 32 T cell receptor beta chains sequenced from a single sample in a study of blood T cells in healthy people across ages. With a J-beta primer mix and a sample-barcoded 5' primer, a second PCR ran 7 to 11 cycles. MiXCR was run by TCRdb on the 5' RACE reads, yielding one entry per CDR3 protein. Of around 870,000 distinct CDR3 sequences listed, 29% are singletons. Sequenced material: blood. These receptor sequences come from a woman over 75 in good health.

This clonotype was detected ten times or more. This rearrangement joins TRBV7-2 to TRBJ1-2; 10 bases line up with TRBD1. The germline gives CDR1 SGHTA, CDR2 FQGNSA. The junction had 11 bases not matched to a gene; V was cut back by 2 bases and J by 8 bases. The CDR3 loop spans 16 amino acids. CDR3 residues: CASSLTSGQGVFGYTF. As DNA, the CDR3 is TGTGCCAGCAGCTTAACTAGTGGACAGGGGGTATTCGGCTACACCTTC.

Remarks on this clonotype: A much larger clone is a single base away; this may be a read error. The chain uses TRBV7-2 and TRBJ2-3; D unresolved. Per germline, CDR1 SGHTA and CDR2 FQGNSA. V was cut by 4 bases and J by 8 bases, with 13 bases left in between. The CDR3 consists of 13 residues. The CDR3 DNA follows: TGTGCCAGCAGCTCCCCAATCTGGGGTACGCAGTATTTT. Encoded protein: CASSSPIWGTQYF.

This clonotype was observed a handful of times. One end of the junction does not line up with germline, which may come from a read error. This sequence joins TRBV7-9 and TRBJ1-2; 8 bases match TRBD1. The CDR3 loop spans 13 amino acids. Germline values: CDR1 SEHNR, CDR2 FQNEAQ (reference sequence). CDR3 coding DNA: TGTGCCGGCAGCTTAGCAGGGGGCAGTGGCTACACCTTC. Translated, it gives CAGSLAGGSGYTF.

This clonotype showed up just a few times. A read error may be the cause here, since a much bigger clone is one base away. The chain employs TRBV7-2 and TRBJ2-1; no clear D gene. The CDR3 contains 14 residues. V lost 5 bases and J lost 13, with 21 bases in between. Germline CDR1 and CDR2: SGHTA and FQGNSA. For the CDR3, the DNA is TGTGCCAGCAGCAAGAGTGAGGCCCAAGAGACCCAGTTCTTC. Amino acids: CASSKSEAQETQFF.

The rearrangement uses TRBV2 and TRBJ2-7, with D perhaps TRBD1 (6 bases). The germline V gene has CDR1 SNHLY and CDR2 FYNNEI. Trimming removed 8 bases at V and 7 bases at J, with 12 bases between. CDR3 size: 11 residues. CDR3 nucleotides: TGTGCCAGCTTGTACAGGGTGGAGCAGTACTTC. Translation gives CASLYRVEQYF.

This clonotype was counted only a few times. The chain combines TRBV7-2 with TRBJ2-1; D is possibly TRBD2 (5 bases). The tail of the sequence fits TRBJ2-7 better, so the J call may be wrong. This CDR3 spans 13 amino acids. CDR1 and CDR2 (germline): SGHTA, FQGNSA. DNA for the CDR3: TGTGCCAGCAGCCCAGGACGAGGGTTTGAGCAGTACTTC. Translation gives CASSPGRGFEQYF.

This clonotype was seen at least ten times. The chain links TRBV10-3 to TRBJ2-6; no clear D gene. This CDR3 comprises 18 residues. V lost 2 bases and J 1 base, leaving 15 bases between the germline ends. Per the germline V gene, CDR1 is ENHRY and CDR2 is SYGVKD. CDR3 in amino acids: CAISEVAGVASGANVLTF. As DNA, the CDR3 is TGTGCCATCAGTGAGGTTGCAGGAGTTGCGTCTGGGGCCAACGTCCTGACTTTC.

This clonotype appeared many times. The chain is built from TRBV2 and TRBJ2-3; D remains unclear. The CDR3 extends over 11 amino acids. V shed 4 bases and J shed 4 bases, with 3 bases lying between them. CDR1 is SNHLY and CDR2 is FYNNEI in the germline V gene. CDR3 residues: CASSASDTQYF. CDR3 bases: TGTGCCAGCAGTGCCTCAGATACGCAGTATTTT. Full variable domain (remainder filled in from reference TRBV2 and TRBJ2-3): EPEVTQTPSHQVTQMGQEVILRCVPISNHLYFYWYRQILGQKVEFLVSFYNNEISEKSEIFDDQFSVERPDGSNFTLKIRSTKLEDSAMYFCASSASDTQYFGPGTRLTVL.

The CDR3 DNA is TGTGCCACCGCTGAGGGTCTGAATGAGCAGTTCTTC. Amino acids: CATAEGLNEQFF. The chain links TRBV24-1 to TRBJ2-1; the D gene is possibly TRBD2 (5 bases). The CDR3 is made up of 12 amino acids. V was pared by 9 bases and J by 7 bases, with 12 bases between. Germline-derived CDR1 and CDR2 are KGHDR and SFDVKD.

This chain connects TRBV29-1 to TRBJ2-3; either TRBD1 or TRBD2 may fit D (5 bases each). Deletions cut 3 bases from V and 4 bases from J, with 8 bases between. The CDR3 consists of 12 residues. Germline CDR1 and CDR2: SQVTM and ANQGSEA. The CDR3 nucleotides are TGCAGCGTTGATCTGGGGGCAGATACGCAGTATTTT. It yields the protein CSVDLGADTQYF.

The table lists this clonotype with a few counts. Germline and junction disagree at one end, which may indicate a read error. The DNA for the CDR3 is TGTGCCGTCAGGGATTTTGCCGGGGAGCTGTTTTTT. Protein: CAVRDFAGELFF. The V call is TRBV10-3, the J call TRBJ2-2; the D gene is possibly TRBD1 (5 bases). This CDR3 contains 12 residues. The V gene's germline CDR1 is ENHRY and CDR2 SYGVKD.

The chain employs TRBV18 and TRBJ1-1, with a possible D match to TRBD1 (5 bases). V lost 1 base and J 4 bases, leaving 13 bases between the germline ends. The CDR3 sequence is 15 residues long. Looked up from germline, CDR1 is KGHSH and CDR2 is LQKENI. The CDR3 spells CASSPQGTGGTEAFF. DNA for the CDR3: TGTGCCAGCTCACCACAGGGGACGGGGGGCACTGAAGCTTTCTTT.

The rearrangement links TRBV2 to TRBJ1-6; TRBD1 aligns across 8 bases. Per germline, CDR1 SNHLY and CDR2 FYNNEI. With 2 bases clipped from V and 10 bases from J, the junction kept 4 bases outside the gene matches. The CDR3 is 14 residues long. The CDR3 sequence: CASSETGGESPLHF. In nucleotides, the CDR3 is TGTGCCAGCAGTGAAACAGGGGGTGAATCACCCCTCCACTTT.

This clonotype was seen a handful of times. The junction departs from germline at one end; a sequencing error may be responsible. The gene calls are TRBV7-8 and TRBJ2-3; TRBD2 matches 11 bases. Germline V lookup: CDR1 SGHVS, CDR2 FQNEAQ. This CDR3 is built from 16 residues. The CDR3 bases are TGTGCCAACAGCTCGGGACTAGCGGCTAGCACAGATACGCAGTATTTT. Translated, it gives CANSSGLAASTDTQYF.

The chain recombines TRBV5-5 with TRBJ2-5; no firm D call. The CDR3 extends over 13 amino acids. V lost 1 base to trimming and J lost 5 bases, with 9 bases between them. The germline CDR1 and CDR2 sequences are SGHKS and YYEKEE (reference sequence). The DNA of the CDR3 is TGTGCCAGCAGCTTGACACAACAGGAGACCCAGTACTTC. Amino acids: CASSLTQQETQYF. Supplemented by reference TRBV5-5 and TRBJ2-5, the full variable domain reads DAGVTQSPTHLIKTRGQQVTLRCSPISGHKSVSWYQQVLGQGPQFIFQYYEKEERGRGNFPDRFSARQFPNYSSELNVNALLLGDSALYLCASSLTQQETQYFGPGTRLLVL.

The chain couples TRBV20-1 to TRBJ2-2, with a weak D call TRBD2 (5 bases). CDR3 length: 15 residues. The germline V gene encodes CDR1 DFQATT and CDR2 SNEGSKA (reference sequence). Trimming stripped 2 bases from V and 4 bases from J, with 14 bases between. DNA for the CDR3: TGCAGTGCTAGACCCTCAGCGGTTCCCACCGGGGAGCTGTTTTTT. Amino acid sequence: CSARPSAVPTGELFF.

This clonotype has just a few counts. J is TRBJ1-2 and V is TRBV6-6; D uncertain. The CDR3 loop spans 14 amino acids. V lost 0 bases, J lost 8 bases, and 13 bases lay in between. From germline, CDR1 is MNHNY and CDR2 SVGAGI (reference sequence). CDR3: CASSYSRLGEGYTF. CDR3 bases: TGTGCCAGCAGTTACTCGAGGCTTGGCGAAGGCTACACCTTC.

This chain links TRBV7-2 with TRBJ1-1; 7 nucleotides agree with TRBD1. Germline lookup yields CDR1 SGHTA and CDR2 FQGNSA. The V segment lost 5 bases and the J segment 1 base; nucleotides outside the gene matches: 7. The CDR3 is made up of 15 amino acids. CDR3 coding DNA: TGTGCCAGCAGCCTCATGGGACAGCCGAACACTGAAGCTTTCTTT. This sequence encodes CASSLMGQPNTEAFF. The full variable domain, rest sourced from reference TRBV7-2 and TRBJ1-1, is GAGVSQSPSNKVTEKGKDVELRCDPISGHTALYWYRQSLGQGLEFLIYFQGNSAPDKSGLPSDRFSAERTGGSVSTLTIQRTQQEDSAVYLCASSLMGQPNTEAFFGQGTRLTVV.

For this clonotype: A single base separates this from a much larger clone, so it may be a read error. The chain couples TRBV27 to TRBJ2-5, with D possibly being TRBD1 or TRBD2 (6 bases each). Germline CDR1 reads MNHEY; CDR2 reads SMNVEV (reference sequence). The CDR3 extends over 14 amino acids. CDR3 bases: TGTGCCAGCAGTCCGCGACGGGGGCGAGAGACCCGGTACTTC. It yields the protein CASSPRRGRETRYF.

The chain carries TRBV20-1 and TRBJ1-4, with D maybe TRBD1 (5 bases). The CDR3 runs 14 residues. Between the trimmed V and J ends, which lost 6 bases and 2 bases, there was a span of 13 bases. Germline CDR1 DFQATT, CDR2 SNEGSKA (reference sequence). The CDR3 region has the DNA TGCAGTGCCGTAAAAAGGGACACTAATGAAAAACTGTTTTTT. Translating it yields CSAVKRDTNEKLFF.

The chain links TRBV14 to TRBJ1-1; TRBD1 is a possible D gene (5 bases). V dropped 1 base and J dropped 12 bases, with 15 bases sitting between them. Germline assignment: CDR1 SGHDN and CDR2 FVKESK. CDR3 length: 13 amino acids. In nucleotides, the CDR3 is TGTGCCAGCAGCCAAGGCGGGGGATCAGGGTCTTTCTTT. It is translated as CASSQGGGSGSFF.

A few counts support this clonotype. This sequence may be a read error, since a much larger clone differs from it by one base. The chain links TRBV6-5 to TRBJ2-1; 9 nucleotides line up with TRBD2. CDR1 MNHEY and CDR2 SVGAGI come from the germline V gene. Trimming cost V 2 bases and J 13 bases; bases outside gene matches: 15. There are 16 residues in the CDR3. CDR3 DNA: TGTGCCAGCAGTTACGGCTCAGCGGGGGGTGGAGAGACCCAGTTCTTC. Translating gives CASSYGSAGGGETQFF.

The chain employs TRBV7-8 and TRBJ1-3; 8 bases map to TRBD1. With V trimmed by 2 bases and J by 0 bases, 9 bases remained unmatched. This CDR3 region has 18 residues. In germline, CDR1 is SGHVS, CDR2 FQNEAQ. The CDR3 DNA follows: TGTGCCAGCAGCTTATCGCAGGGGGCCTATACCTCTGGAAACACCATATATTTT. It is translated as CASSLSQGAYTSGNTIYF.

Here the CDR3 reads CASRTGTLMNTEAFF. The CDR3 coding sequence is TGCGCCAGCAGGACTGGGACCCTCATGAACACTGAAGCTTTCTTT. The chain joins TRBV5-1 to TRBJ1-1; perhaps TRBD1 as D (5 bases). V lost 5 bases to trimming and J lost 0 bases, with 14 bases between them. Germline CDR1 reads SGHRS; CDR2 reads YFSETQ. This CDR3 comprises 15 residues. The variable domain in full, with the rest retrieved from reference TRBV5-1 and TRBJ1-1, is KAGVTQTPRYLIKTRGQQVTLSCSPISGHRSVSWYQQTPGQGLQFLFEYFSETQRNKGNFPGRFSGRQFSNSRSEMNVSTLELGDSALYLCASRTGTLMNTEAFFGQGTRLTVV.

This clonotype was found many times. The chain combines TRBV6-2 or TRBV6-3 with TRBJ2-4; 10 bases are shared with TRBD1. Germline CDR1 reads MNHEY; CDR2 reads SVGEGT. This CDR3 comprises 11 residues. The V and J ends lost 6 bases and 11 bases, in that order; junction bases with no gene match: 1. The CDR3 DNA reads TGTGCCAGCAGGACAGGGGGCTTTCAGTACTTC. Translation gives CASRTGGFQYF.

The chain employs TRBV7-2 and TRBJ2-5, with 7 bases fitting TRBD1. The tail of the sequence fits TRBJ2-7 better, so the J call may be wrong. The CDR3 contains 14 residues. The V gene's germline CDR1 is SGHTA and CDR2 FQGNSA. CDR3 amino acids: CASSSTGLEYEQYF. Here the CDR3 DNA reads TGTGCCAGCAGCTCGACAGGGCTTGAGTACGAGCAGTACTTC.

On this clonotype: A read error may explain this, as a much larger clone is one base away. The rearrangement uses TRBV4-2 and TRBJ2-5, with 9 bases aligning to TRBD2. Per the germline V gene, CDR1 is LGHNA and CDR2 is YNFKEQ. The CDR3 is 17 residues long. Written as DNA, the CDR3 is TGTGCCAGCAGCCAAGATATCGTAGCGGGGGTACAAGAGGCCCAGTACTTC. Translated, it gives CASSQDIVAGVQEAQYF.

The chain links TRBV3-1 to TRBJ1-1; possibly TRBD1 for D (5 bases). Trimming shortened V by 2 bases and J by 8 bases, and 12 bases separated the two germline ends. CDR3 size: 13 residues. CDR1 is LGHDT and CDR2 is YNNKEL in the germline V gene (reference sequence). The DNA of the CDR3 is TGTGCCAGCAGCCAAACTTCCGGGGGAGAAGCTTTCTTT. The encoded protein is CASSQTSGGEAFF.

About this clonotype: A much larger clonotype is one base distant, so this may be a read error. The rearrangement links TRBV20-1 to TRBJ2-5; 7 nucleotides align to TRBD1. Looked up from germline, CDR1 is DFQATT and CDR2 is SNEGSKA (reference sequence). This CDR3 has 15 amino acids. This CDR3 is CSARDGWDSQETRYF. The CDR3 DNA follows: TGCAGTGCTAGAGATGGGTGGGACAGCCAAGAGACCCGGTACTTC.

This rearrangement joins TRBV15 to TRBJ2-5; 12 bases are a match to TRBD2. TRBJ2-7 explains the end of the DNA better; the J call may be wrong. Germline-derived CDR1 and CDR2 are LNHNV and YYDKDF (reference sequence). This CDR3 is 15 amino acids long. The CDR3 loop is CATSGRLAGAYEQYF. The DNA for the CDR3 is TGTGCCACCAGCGGGAGACTAGCGGGGGCCTACGAGCAGTACTTC.

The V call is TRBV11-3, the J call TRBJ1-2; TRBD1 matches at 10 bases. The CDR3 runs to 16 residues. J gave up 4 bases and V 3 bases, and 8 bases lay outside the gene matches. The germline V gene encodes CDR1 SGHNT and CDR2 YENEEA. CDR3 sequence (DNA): TGTGCCAGCAGCTTGTCCGGGACAGGGGTCCCCTATGGCTACACCTTC. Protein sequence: CASSLSGTGVPYGYTF.

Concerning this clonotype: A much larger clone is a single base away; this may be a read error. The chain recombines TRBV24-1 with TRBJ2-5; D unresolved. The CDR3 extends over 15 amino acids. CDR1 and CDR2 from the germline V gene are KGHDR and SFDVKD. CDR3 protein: CTTSDPDLDWGTQYF. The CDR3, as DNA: TGTACCACCAGTGATCCCGACCTAGACTGGGGGACCCAGTACTTC.